Below are 25 T cell receptor beta chains sequenced from a single sample in a study of OX40 agonist ivuxolimab in advanced cancers. Sequenced by immunoSEQ multiplex PCR; TCRdb stores in-frame clones only, minus some. This sample has over 80,000 clones, with 86% found just once. Sample: CD4+ or CD8+ T cells sorted from blood, taken in a trial of the OX40 agonist ivuxolimab. The receptors were sampled from an adult with an advanced solid tumor such as melanoma, head and neck, liver or kidney cancer.

This clone has just one count. The chain joins TRBV6-5 to TRBJ1-2; D is unresolved. Germline V CDR1 and CDR2: MNHEY, SVGAGI. This CDR3 is 14 amino acids long. The ends were cut back, 4 bases at V and 4 bases at J, with 13 bases in the middle. The CDR3 nucleotides read TGTGCCAGCAGTTTCTCCCGAGAGACCTATGGCTACACCTTC. It is translated as CASSFSRETYGYTF.

The rearrangement links TRBV27 to TRBJ2-1; D might be TRBD2 (5 bases). CDR1 and CDR2 from the germline V gene are MNHEY and SMNVEV (reference sequence). Trimming cost V 9 bases and J 6 bases, with 12 bases left between them. The CDR3 consists of 12 residues. The CDR3 here is CASQRGANEQFF. The CDR3 DNA is TGTGCCAGTCAACGGGGAGCCAATGAGCAGTTCTTC.

The rearrangement links TRBV2 to TRBJ1-1, with D maybe TRBD1 (5 bases). Germline CDR1 and CDR2: SNHLY and FYNNEI. V was cut by 2 bases and J by 11 bases, with 12 bases left in between. The CDR3 is 12 amino acids. The DNA for the CDR3 is TGTGCCAGCAGTGAATTAAACGGGGCGGCTTTCTTT. The encoded protein is CASSELNGAAFF.

The chain couples TRBV7-9 to TRBJ1-3; TRBD1 matches 8 bases. Germline values: CDR1 SEHNR, CDR2 FQNEAQ (reference sequence). The CDR3 is made up of 15 amino acids. Losses at the gene ends were 6 bases for V and 0 bases for J; bases not matched to a gene: 4. CDR3: CASSRTGTSGNTIYF. The CDR3 DNA sequence: TGTGCCAGCAGTCGGACAGGGACCTCTGGAAACACCATATATTTT.

This sequence joins TRBV30 and TRBJ2-1; TRBD2 matches at 11 bases. The V gene end was trimmed by 1 base and the J gene end by 2 bases; junction bases not matched to a gene: 7. CDR1 is GTSNPN and CDR2 is SVGIG in the germline V gene (reference sequence). The CDR3 runs 17 residues. The CDR3, as DNA: TGTGCCTGGAGTGAAGAGACTAGCGGGGCAACCTACAATGAGCAGTTCTTC. Its translation: CAWSEETSGATYNEQFF.

This clone is a singleton in its sample. The chain links TRBV11-2 to TRBJ1-6, with 9 positions matching TRBD1. Germline V gene lookup returns CDR1 SGHAT and CDR2 FQNNGV. Unmatched junction bases numbered 8, after V lost 4 bases and J lost 7 bases. The CDR3 runs 16 residues. CDR3 DNA: TGTGCCAGCAGCTCCTACAGGGGGCGGGGGAATTCACCCCTCCACTTT. Its translation: CASSSYRGRGNSPLHF.

V gene TRBV27 combines with J gene TRBJ1-2; 10 bases agree with TRBD1. With V trimmed by 2 bases and J by 7 bases, 1 base remained unmatched. CDR3 size: 13 residues. Germline lookup yields CDR1 MNHEY and CDR2 SMNVEV (reference sequence). Written as DNA, the CDR3 is TGTGCCAGCAGTTTAGGGACAGGGGCTGGCTACACCTTC. The encoded protein is CASSLGTGAGYTF.

The chain uses TRBV10-3 and TRBJ2-7, with TRBD2 matching 8 bases. The junction had 14 bases not matched to a gene; V was cut back by 10 bases and J by 0 bases. The CDR3 runs to 16 residues. Germline loops: CDR1 ENHRY, CDR2 SYGVKD. CDR3 nucleotide sequence: TGTGCCACTAAAGGGGGTTATAGCGGGGACTCCTACGAGCAGTACTTC. Translation: CATKGGYSGDSYEQYF.

The gene calls are TRBV7-9 and TRBJ1-3; D is ambiguous. V was pared by 5 bases and J by 1 base, with 9 bases between. In germline, CDR1 is SEHNR, CDR2 FQNEAQ (reference sequence). The CDR3 runs 14 residues. CDR3 nucleotides: TGTGCCAGCAGCCCGTCGGGATCTGGAAACACCATATATTTT. It translates to CASSPSGSGNTIYF.

V and J are TRBV7-2 and TRBJ1-3, with D unresolved. This CDR3 spans 15 amino acids. The germline gives CDR1 SGHTA, CDR2 FQGNSA. V was pared by 1 base and J by 1 base, with 8 bases between. The CDR3 bases are TGTGCCAGCAGCTTAGATTCAGGATCTGGAAACACCATATATTTT. Its protein product is CASSLDSGSGNTIYF.

The genes are TRBV23-1 and TRBJ2-1; D is unresolved. TRBV23-1 is noted as an ORF with a role that remains uncertain. CDR3 length: 17 residues. Trimming shortened V by 1 base and J by 0 bases, and 13 bases separated the two germline ends. The CDR3 DNA reads TGCGCCAGCAGTCAATGGGCTGGGTCGAGCTCCTACAATGAGCAGTTCTTC. Amino acid sequence: CASSQWAGSSSYNEQFF.

As for this clone: Its ends do not fully match the called genes, so a read error is possible. The chain links TRBV27 to TRBJ2-7, with 7 bases fitting TRBD1. Germline V gene lookup returns CDR1 MNHEY and CDR2 SMNVEV (reference sequence). CDR3 length equals 15 residues. The chain's CDR3 is CASSLSFGDRGEKWF. In DNA, the CDR3 is TGTGCCAGCAGTTTATCGTTTGGGGACAGAGGGGAAAAGTGGTTC.

CDR3 in DNA: TGTGCCTGGAGCCCGGGCGAGGCAAAGCAGTTCTTC. As protein: CAWSPGEAKQFF. The V and J genes are TRBV30 and TRBJ2-1; no reliable D call. The CDR3 sequence is 12 residues long. Deletions cut 3 bases from V and 11 bases from J, with 14 bases between. Germline V gives CDR1 GTSNPN, CDR2 SVGIG (reference sequence).

This rearrangement joins TRBV19 to TRBJ1-5; no firm D call. V lost 8 bases and J 7 bases, leaving 12 bases between the germline ends. The CDR3 runs to 12 residues. Germline CDR1 is LNHDA and CDR2 is SQIVND (reference sequence). The CDR3 is CASRIAGQPQHF. The CDR3 region has the DNA TGTGCCAGTCGGATCGCGGGGCAGCCCCAGCATTTT.

The chain joins TRBV6-1 to TRBJ2-2, with 7 bases that match TRBD2. Per the germline V gene, CDR1 is MNHNS and CDR2 is SASEGT. The CDR3 length is 14 residues. The trim removed 6 bases at V and 2 bases at J, leaving 3 bases unmatched. The CDR3 sequence is CASRRDYNTGELFF. The CDR3 DNA reads as TGTGCCAGCAGGCGGGACTACAACACCGGGGAGCTGTTTTTT.

About this clone itself: This sample also contains other DNA sequences that code for the same CDR3. The chain couples TRBV5-4 to TRBJ1-4; no clear D. Germline V CDR1 and CDR2: SGHNT, YYREEE (reference sequence). CDR3 length equals 14 residues. V was shortened by 2 bases and J by 8 bases, with 13 bases between the two germline ends. CDR3 DNA sequence: TGTGCCAGCAGCTTAAAAGGGAGCAACGAAAAACTGTTTTTT. It codes for CASSLKGSNEKLFF.

The chain uses TRBV1 and TRBJ2-7; the D call of TRBD1 is as the table states it, not checked on the DNA. TRBV1 is a known pseudogene. The CDR3 loop spans 16 amino acids. This chain's CDR3 is CTSSRQGATGSYEQYF. For the CDR3, the DNA is TGCACCAGCAGCCGCCAGGGGGCAACGGGCTCCTACGAGCAGTACTTC.

The V call is TRBV27, the J call TRBJ1-2; a possible D gene is TRBD1 (5 bases). The CDR3 sequence is 15 residues long. Trimming took off 5 bases at V and 0 bases at J, with 13 bases between the two ends. Germline CDR1 and CDR2: MNHEY and SMNVEV (reference sequence). The CDR3 DNA sequence: TGTGCCAGCAGTCCCTGGGACCGAACTAACTATGGCTACACCTTC. Protein: CASSPWDRTNYGYTF.

The chain is built from TRBV5-6 and TRBJ1-1; D gene unclear. Germline CDR1 SGHDT, CDR2 YYEEEE. This CDR3 spans 11 amino acids. Between the trimmed V and J ends, which lost 5 bases and 5 bases, there was a span of 7 bases. In nucleotides, the CDR3 is TGTGCCAGCAGTACCGGGACTGAAGCTTTCTTT. This gives the protein CASSTGTEAFF.

This chain uses TRBV14 with TRBJ1-2; D gene ambiguous. This CDR3 is built from 14 residues. With 0 bases removed from V and 2 bases from J, the gap between germline ends came to 7 bases. The germline CDR1 and CDR2 sequences are SGHDN and FVKESK. CDR3 protein: CASSQDLLNYGYTF. In DNA form, the CDR3 reads TGTGCCAGCAGCCAAGATCTCTTAAACTATGGCTACACCTTC. The whole variable domain, remainder taken from reference TRBV14 and TRBJ1-2, is EAGVTQFPSHSVIEKGQTVTLRCDPISGHDNLYWYRRVMGKEIKFLLHFVKESKQDESGMPNNRFLAERTGGTYSTLKVQPAELEDSGVYFCASSQDLLNYGYTFGSGTRLTVV.

V usage is TRBV6-1 and J usage is TRBJ1-3; D gene unclear. Germline CDR1 reads MNHNS; CDR2 reads SASEGT. The CDR3 contains 14 residues. With 6 bases removed from V and 4 bases from J, the gap between germline ends came to 13 bases. The CDR3 loop reads CASSDRGKGNTIYF. The CDR3 nucleotides read TGTGCCAGCAGCGATAGAGGAAAGGGAAACACCATATATTTT.

V usage is TRBV7-9 and J usage is TRBJ2-3; 8 nucleotides agree with TRBD2. Per germline, CDR1 SEHNR and CDR2 FQNEAQ (reference sequence). With V trimmed by 4 bases and J by 0 bases, 0 bases remained unmatched. CDR3 length: 14 residues. CDR3 sequence (DNA): TGTGCCAGCAGCTCTAGCGGGAGCACAGATACGCAGTATTTT. Residues: CASSSSGSTDTQYF.

The V call is TRBV5-1, the J call TRBJ2-1, with 7 positions matching TRBD2. The CDR3 totals 15 residues. The trim removed 1 base at V and 9 bases at J, leaving 10 bases unmatched. Per germline, CDR1 SGHRS and CDR2 YFSETQ. This CDR3 is CASSLTSSGGGEQFF. The DNA of the CDR3 is TGCGCCAGCAGCTTGACGTCTAGCGGTGGGGGTGAGCAGTTCTTC.

This rearrangement joins TRBV6-1 to TRBJ2-1; D ambiguous. This CDR3 region has 14 residues. Trimming left V 7 bases short and J 6 bases short, with 16 bases between. CDR1 and CDR2 from the germline V gene are MNHNS and SASEGT. In DNA form, the CDR3 reads TGTGCCAGCATGCTGGGGTTAGAGTCCAATGAGCAGTTCTTC. It encodes CASMLGLESNEQFF.

The sample holds one count of this clone. This rearrangement joins TRBV14 to TRBJ2-1; D is undetermined. The CDR3 has 15 residues. Germline-derived CDR1 and CDR2 are SGHDN and FVKESK. Trimming took off 3 bases at V and 0 bases at J, with 9 bases between the two ends. The CDR3 spells CASSHRVNSYNEQFF. The CDR3 coding sequence is TGTGCCAGCAGCCACCGGGTTAACTCCTACAATGAGCAGTTCTTC.